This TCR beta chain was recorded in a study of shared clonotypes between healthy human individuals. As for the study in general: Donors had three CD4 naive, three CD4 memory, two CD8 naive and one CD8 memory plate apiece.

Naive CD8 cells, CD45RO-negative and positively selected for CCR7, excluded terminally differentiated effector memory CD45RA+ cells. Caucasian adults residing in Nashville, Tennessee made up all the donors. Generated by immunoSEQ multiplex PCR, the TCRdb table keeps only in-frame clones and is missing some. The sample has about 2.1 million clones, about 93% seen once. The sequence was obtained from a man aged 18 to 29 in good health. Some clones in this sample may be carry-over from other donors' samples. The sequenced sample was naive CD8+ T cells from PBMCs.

The CDR3 region is CASSLGSGTVTDTQYF. The CDR3 nucleotides read TGTGCCAGCAGCTTGGGATCCGGGACAGTCACAGATACGCAGTATTTT. J is TRBJ2-3 and V is TRBV7-9; 7 bases match TRBD1. The CDR3 has 16 amino acids. Germline V gene lookup returns CDR1 SEHNR and CDR2 FQNEAQ (reference sequence). Trimming removed 3 bases from V and 2 bases from J; junction bases left unmatched: 8.